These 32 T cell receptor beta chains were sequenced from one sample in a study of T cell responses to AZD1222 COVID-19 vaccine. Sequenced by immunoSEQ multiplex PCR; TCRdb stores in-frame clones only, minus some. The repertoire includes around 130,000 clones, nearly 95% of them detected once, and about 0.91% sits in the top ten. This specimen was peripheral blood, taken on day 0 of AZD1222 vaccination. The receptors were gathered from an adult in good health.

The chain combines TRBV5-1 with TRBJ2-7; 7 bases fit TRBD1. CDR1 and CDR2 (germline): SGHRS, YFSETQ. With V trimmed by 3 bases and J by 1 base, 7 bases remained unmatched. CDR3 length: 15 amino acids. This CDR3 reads CASSSGTVLSYEQYF. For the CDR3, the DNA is TGCGCCAGCAGCTCTGGGACAGTACTTTCCTACGAGCAGTACTTC. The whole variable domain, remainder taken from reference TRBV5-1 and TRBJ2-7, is KAGVTQTPRYLIKTRGQQVTLSCSPISGHRSVSWYQQTPGQGLQFLFEYFSETQRNKGNFPGRFSGRQFSNSRSEMNVSTLELGDSALYLCASSSGTVLSYEQYFGPGTRLTVT.

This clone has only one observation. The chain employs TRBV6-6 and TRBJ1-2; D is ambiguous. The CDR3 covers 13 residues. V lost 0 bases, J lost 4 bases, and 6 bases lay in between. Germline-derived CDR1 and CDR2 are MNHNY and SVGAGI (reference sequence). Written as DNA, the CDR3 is TGTGCCAGCAGTTACTCGGAGGCCTATGGCTACACCTTC. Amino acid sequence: CASSYSEAYGYTF.

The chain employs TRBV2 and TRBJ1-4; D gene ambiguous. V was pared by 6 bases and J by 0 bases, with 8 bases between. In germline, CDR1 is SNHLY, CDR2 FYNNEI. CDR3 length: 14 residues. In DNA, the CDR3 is TGTGCCAGCAGCCCTGGGACAACTAATGAAAAACTGTTTTTT. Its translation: CASSPGTTNEKLFF. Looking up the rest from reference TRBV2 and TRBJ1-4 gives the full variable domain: EPEVTQTPSHQVTQMGQEVILRCVPISNHLYFYWYRQILGQKVEFLVSFYNNEISEKSEIFDDQFSVERPDGSNFTLKIRSTKLEDSAMYFCASSPGTTNEKLFFGSGTQLSVL.

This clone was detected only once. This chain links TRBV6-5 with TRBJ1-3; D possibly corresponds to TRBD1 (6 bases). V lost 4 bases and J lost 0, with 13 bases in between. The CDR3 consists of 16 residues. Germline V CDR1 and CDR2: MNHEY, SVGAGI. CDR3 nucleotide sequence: TGTGCCAGCAGTTCCACAGGGTCCGTCTCTGGAAACACCATATATTTT. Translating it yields CASSSTGSVSGNTIYF.

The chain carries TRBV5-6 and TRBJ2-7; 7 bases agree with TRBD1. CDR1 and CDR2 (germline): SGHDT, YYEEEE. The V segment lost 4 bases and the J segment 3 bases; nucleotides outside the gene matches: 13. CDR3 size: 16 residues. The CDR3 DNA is TGTGCCAGCAGCCAGGGCTGGACAGGCGGCCTCTACGAGCAGTACTTC. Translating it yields CASSQGWTGGLYEQYF.

This CDR3 is CASRGAGNYGYTF. The CDR3, as DNA: TGTGCCAGCAGAGGGGCCGGTAACTATGGCTACACCTTC. V usage is TRBV6-5 and J usage is TRBJ1-2; weak D call: TRBD1 (5 bases). The V and J ends lost 6 bases and 1 base respectively, with 9 bases between them. The germline V gene has CDR1 MNHEY and CDR2 SVGAGI. The CDR3 is made up of 13 amino acids.

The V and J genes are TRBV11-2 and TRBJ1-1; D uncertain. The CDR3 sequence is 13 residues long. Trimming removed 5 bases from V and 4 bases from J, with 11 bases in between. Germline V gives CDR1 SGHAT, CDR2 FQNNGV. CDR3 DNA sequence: TGTGCCAGCAGCCCTAGGACCCTCACTGAAGCTTTCTTT. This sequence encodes CASSPRTLTEAFF.

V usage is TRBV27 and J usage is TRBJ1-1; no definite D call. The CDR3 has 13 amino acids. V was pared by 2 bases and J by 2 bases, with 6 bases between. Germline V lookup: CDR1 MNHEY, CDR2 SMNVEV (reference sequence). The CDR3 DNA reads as TGTGCCAGCAGTTTAGGAGAAAACACTGAAGCTTTCTTT. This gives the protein CASSLGENTEAFF.

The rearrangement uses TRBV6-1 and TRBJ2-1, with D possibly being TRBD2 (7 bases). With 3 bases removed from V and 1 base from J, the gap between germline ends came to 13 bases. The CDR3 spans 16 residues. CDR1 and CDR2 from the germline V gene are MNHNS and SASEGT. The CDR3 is CASSDRGGGSYNEQFF. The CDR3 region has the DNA TGTGCCAGCAGTGATAGGGGAGGGGGGTCCTACAATGAGCAGTTCTTC.

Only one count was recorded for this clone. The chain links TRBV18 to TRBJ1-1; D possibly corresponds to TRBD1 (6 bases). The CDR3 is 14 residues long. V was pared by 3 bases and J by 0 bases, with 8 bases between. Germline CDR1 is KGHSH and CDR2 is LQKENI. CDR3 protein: CASSPYRVNTEAFF. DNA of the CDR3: TGTGCCAGCTCACCCTACAGGGTGAACACTGAAGCTTTCTTT.

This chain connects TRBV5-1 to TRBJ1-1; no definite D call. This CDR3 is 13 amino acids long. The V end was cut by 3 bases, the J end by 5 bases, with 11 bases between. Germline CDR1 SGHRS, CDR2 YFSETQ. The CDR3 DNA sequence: TGCGCCAGCAGCTACCACGTGGGGACTGAAGCTTTCTTT. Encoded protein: CASSYHVGTEAFF.

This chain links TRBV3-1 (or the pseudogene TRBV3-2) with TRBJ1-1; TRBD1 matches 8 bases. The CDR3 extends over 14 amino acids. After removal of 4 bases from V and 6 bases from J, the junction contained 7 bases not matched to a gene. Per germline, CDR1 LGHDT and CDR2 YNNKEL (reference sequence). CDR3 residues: CASSRQGTAAEAFF. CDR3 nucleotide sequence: TGTGCCAGCAGCCGACAGGGGACAGCTGCTGAAGCTTTCTTT.

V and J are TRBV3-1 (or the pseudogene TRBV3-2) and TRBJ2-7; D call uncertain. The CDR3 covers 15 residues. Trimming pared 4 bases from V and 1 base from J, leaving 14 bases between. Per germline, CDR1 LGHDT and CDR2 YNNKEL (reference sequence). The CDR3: CASSPERKGSYEQYF. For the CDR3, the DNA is TGTGCCAGCAGCCCCGAGAGGAAGGGTTCCTACGAGCAGTACTTC.

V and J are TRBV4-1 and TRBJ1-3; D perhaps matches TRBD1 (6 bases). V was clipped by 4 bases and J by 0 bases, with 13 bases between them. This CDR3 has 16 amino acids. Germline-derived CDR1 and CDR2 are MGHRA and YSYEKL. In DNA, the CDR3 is TGCGCCAGCAGCCTGTACAGGGTAAACTCTGGAAACACCATATATTTT. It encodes CASSLYRVNSGNTIYF.

CDR3 protein: CASSLGQGAEAFF. The CDR3 coding sequence is TGTGCCAGCAGCTTGGGGCAGGGGGCCGAAGCTTTCTTT. The rearrangement links TRBV5-6 to TRBJ1-1, with 8 bases matching TRBD1. The germline V gene has CDR1 SGHDT and CDR2 YYEEEE. This CDR3 is 13 amino acids long. The V and J ends lost 0 bases and 8 bases, in that order; junction bases with no gene match: 3.

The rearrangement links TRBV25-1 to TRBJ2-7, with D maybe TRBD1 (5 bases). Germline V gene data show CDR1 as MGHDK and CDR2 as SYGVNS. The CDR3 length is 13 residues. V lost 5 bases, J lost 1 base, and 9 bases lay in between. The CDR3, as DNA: TGTGCCAGCAGTCCCTGGACATCCTACGAGCAGTACTTC. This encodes CASSPWTSYEQYF.

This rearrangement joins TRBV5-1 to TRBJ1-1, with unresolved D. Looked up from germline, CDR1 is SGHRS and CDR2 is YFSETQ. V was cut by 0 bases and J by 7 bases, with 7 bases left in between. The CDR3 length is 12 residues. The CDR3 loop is CASSLVSGEAFF. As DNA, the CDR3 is TGCGCCAGCAGCTTGGTTTCTGGTGAAGCTTTCTTT.

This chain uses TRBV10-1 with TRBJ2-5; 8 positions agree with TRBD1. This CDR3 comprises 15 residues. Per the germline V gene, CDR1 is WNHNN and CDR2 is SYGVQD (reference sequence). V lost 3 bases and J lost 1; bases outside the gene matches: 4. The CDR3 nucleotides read TGCGCCAGCAGTGACCCAGGACAGGGCCAAGAGACCCAGTACTTC. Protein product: CASSDPGQGQETQYF.

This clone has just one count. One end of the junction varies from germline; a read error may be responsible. In DNA, the CDR3 is TGTGCCAGCGGTTATCGAACCCGGGACAGGGAAGATCAGCCCCAGCATTTT. It is translated as CASGYRTRDREDQPQHF. The chain is built from TRBV6-7 and TRBJ1-5; 9 positions match TRBD1. TRBV6-7 carries the ORF label, with uncertain function. The CDR3 consists of 17 residues.

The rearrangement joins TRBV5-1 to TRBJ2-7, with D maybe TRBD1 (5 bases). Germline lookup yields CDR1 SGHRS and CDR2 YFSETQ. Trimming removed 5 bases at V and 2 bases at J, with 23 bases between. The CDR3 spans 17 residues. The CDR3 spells CASSGAMGPIPTYEQYF. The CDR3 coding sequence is TGCGCCAGCAGTGGGGCAATGGGGCCTATTCCTACCTACGAGCAGTACTTC.

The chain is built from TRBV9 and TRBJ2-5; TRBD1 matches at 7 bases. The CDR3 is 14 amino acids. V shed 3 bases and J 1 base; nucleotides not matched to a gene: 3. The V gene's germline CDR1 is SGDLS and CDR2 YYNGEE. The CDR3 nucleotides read TGTGCCAGCAGCGAGGGGACAGCCCAAGAGACCCAGTACTTC. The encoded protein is CASSEGTAQETQYF.

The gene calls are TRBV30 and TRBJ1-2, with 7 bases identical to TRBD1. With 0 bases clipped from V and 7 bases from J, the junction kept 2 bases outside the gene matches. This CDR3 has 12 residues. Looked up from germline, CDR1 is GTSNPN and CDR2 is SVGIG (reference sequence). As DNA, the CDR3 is TGTGCCTGGAGTGTAGGGGGCTCTGGCTACACCTTC. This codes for CAWSVGGSGYTF.

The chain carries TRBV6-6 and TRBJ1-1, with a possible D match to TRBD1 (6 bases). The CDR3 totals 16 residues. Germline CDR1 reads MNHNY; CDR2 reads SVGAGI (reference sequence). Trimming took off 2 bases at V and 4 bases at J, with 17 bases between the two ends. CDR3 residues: CASSYEWGAPGTEAFF. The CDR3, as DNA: TGTGCCAGCAGTTACGAGTGGGGGGCGCCGGGCACTGAAGCTTTCTTT.

CDR3 nucleotide sequence: TGTGCCAGTAAGACAGGGAACTCCTACGAGCAGTACTTC. It is translated as CASKTGNSYEQYF. This chain connects TRBV6-5 to TRBJ2-7; TRBD1 aligns across 7 bases. The CDR3 totals 13 residues. V gave up 9 bases and J gave up 0 bases; unmatched junction bases: 5. The germline gives CDR1 MNHEY, CDR2 SVGAGI.

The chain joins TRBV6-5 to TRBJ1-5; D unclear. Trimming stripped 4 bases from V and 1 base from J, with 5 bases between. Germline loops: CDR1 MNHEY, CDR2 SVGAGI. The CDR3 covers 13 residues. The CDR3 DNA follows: TGTGCCAGCAGTTCGGACAGCAATCAGCCCCAGCATTTT. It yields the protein CASSSDSNQPQHF.

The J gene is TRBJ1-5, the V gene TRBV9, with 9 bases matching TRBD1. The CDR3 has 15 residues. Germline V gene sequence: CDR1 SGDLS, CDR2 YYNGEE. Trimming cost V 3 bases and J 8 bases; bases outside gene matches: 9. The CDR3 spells CASSAWDRDGEPQHF. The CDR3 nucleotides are TGTGCCAGCAGCGCATGGGACAGGGATGGAGAGCCCCAGCATTTT.

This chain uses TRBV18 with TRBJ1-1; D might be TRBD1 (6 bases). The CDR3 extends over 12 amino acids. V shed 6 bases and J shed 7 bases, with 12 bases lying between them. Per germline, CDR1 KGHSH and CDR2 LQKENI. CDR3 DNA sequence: TGTGCCAGCTCCAGGACAGAAGATGAAGCTTTCTTT. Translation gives CASSRTEDEAFF.

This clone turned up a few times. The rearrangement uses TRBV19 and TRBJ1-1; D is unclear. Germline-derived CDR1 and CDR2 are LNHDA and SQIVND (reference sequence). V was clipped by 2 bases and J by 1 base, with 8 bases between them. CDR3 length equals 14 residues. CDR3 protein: CASSIRLKNTEAFF. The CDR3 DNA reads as TGTGCCAGTAGTATAAGACTCAAGAACACTGAAGCTTTCTTT.

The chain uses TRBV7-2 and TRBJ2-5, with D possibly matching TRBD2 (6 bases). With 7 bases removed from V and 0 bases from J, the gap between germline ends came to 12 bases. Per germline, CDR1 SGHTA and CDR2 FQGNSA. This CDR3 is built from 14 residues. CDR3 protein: CASTPGVYQETQYF. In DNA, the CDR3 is TGTGCCAGCACCCCGGGAGTGTACCAAGAGACCCAGTACTTC.

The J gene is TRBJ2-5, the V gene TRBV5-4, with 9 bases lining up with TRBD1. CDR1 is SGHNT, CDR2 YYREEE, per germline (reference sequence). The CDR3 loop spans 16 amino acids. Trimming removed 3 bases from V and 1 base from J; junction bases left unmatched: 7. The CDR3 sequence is CASSSRTGGIQETQYF. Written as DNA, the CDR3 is TGTGCCAGCAGCTCGAGAACAGGGGGCATCCAAGAGACCCAGTACTTC.

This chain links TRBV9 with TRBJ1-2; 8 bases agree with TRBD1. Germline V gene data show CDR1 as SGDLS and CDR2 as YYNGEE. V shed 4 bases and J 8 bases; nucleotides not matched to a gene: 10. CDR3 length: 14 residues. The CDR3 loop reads CASSKTGVSDGYTF. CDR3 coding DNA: TGTGCCAGCAGCAAGACAGGGGTGAGCGACGGCTACACCTTC.

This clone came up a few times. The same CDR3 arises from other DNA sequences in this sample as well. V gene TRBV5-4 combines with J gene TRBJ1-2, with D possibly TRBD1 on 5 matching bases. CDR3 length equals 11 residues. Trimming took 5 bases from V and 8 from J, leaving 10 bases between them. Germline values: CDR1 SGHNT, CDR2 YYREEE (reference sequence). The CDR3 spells CASSLEGGYTF. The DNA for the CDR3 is TGTGCCAGCAGTTTAGAGGGGGGCTACACCTTC.